Sequencing of this T cell receptor beta chain was carried out in a study of a mutant IDH1 vaccine in newly diagnosed glioma. About the research overall: Initiation of the vaccine course occurred 4-6 weeks after radiotherapy alone, or alongside temozolomide cycles. Most had both radiotherapy and temozolomide beforehand; others had only one.

TCRdb keeps only in-frame clones here, not all; method: immunoSEQ multiplex PCR. The sample yields approximately 45,000 clones, 88% seen once. Details on this clone: Antigen unknown.

The germline gives CDR1 LNHNV, CDR2 YYDKDF (reference sequence). The ends lost 0 bases at V and 3 bases at J; junction bases unmatched: 9. The CDR3 sequence is 17 residues long. Time point meaning: week 35, safety follow-up. What each vaccine dose contained was 300 ug of mutant IDH1 20-mer peptide, accompanied by topical imiquimod. The receptor was derived from a middle-aged woman with glioma. Sample: PBMCs, taken from a glioma patient whose treatment included an IDH1 peptide vaccine. J is TRBJ1-1 and V is TRBV15; 8 bases agree with TRBD1. The CDR3 spells CATSRDRWTGRDTEAFF. DNA of the CDR3: TGTGCCACCAGCAGAGATAGATGGACAGGGCGGGACACTGAAGCTTTCTTT. The full variable domain, in which reference TRBV15 and TRBJ1-1 provide the parts outside the CDR3, is DAMVIQNPRYQVTQFGKPVTLSCSQTLNHNVMYWYQQKSSQAPKLLFHYYDKDFNNEADTPDNFQSRRPNTSFCFLDIRSPGLGDTAMYLCATSRDRWTGRDTEAFFGQGTRLTVV.